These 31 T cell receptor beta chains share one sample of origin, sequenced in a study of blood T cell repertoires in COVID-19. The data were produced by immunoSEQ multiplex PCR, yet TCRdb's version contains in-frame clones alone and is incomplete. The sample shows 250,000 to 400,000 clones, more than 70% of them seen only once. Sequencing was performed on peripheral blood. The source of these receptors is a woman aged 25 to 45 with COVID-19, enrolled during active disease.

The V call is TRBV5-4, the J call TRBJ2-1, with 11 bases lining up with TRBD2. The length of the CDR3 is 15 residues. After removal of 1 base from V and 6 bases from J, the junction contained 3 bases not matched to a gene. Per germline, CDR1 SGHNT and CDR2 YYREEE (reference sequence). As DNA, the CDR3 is TGTGCCAGCAGCTTGATTGGGACTAGCGGCAATGAGCAGTTCTTC. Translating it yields CASSLIGTSGNEQFF.

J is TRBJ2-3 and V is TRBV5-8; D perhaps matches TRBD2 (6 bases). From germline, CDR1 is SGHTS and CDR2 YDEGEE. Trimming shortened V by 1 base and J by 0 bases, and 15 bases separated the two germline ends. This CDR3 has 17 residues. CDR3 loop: CASSLNLWGTSTDTQYF. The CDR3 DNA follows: TGTGCCAGCAGCTTGAACCTGTGGGGGACTAGCACAGATACGCAGTATTTT. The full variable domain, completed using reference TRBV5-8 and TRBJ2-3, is EAGVTQSPTHLIKTRGQQATLRCSPISGHTSVYWYQQALGLGLQFLLWYDEGEERNRGNFPPRFSGRQFPNYSSELNVNALELEDSALYLCASSLNLWGTSTDTQYFGPGTRLTVL.

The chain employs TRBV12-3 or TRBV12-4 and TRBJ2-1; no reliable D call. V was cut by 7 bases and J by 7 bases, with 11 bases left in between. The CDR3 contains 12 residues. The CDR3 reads CASTQAPNEQFF. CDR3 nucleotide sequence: TGTGCCAGCACCCAAGCTCCGAATGAGCAGTTCTTC.

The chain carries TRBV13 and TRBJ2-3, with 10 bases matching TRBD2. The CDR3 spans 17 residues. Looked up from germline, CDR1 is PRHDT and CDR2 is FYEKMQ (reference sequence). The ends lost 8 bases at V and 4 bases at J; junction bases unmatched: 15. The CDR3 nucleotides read TGTGCCAGCGCTTATGGTGGGCTAGCGGGGGCTGCAGATACGCAGTATTTT. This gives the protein CASAYGGLAGAADTQYF.

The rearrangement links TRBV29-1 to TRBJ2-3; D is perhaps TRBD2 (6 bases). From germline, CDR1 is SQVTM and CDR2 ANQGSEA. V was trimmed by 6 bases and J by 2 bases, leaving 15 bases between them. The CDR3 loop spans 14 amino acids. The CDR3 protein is CSVEATGVTDTQYF. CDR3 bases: TGCAGCGTCGAGGCGACGGGGGTCACAGATACGCAGTATTTT.

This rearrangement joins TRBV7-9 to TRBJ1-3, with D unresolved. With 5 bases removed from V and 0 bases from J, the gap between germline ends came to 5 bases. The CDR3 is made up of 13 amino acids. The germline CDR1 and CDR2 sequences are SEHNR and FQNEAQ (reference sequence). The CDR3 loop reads CASSASSGNTIYF. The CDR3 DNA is TGTGCCAGCAGCGCGAGCTCTGGAAACACCATATATTTT.

The CDR3 loop is CASIRGGSGGELFF. For the CDR3, the DNA is TGTGCCAGTATCCGGGGGGGTTCTGGCGGGGAGCTGTTTTTT. The chain is built from TRBV19 and TRBJ2-2; 8 bases agree with TRBD2. Trimming removed 7 bases from V and 7 bases from J; junction bases left unmatched: 8. Germline CDR1 is LNHDA and CDR2 is SQIVND (reference sequence). The CDR3 covers 14 residues.

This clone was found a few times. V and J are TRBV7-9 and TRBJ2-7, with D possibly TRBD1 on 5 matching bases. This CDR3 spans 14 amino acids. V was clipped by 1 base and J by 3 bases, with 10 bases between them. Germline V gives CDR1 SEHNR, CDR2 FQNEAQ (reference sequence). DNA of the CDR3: TGTGCCAGCAGCTTAGAAGGGGCAGACTACGAGCAGTACGTC. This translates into CASSLEGADYEQYV.

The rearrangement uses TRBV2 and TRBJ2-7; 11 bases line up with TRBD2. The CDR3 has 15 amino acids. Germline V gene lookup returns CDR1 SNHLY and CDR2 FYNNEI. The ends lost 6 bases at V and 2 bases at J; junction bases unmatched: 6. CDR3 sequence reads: CASRLTSGATYEQYF. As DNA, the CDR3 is TGTGCCAGCAGGTTGACTAGCGGGGCTACCTACGAGCAGTACTTC.

The CDR3 sequence: CASSSGTGGVDTQYF. CDR3 nucleotide sequence: TGTGCCAGCAGCTCCGGGACAGGGGGCGTGGATACGCAGTATTTT. The chain recombines TRBV5-4 with TRBJ2-3, with 12 bases fitting TRBD1. Germline V gives CDR1 SGHNT, CDR2 YYREEE (reference sequence). Trimming cost V 3 bases and J 6 bases; bases outside gene matches: 5. The CDR3 is 15 residues long.

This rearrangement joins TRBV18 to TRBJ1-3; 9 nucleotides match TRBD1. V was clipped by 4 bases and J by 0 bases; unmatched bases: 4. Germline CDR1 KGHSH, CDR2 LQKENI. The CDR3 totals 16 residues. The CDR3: CASSQGQGLSGNTIYF. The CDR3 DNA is TGTGCCAGCTCACAGGGACAGGGCCTCTCTGGAAACACCATATATTTT.

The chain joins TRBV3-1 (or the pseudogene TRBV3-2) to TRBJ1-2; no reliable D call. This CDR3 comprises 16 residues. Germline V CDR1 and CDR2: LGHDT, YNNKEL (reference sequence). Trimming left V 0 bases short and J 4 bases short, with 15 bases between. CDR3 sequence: CASSQDGRTSTYGYTF. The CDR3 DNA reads TGTGCCAGCAGCCAAGATGGCCGGACTTCAACCTATGGCTACACCTTC.

The CDR3 protein is CASTTGQKETQYF. Written as DNA, the CDR3 is TGCGCCAGCACCACCGGACAGAAAGAGACCCAGTACTTC. The V gene is TRBV5-1, the J gene TRBJ2-5; a weak D match, TRBD1 (6 bases). The CDR3 spans 13 residues. V was clipped by 6 bases and J by 3 bases, with 12 bases between them. Germline V gene lookup returns CDR1 SGHRS and CDR2 YFSETQ.

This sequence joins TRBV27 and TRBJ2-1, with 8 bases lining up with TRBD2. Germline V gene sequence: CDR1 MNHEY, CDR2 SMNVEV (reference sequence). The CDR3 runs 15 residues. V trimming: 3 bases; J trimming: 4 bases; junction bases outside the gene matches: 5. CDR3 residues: CASSLSRGDYNEQFF. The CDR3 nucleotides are TGTGCCAGCAGTTTGTCGCGGGGGGATTACAATGAGCAGTTCTTC.

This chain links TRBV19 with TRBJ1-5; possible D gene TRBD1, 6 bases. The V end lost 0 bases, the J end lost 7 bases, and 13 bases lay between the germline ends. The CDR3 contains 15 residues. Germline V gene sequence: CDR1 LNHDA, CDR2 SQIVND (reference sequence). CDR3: CASSIDLGGRQPQHF. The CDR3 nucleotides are TGTGCCAGTAGTATAGATCTAGGGGGTAGGCAGCCCCAGCATTTT.

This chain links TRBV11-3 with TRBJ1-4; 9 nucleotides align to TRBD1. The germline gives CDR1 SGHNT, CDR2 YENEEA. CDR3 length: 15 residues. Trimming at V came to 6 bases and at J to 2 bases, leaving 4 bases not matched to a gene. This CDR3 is CASRGQGSTNEKLFF. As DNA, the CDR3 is TGTGCCAGCAGGGGACAGGGATCGACTAATGAAAAACTGTTTTTT.

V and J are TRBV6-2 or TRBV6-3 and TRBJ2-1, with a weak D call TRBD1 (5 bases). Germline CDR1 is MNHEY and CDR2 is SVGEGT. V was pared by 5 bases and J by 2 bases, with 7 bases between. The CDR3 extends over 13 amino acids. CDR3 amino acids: CASSPDTYNEQFF. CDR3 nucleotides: TGTGCCAGCAGTCCGGACACCTACAATGAGCAGTTCTTC.

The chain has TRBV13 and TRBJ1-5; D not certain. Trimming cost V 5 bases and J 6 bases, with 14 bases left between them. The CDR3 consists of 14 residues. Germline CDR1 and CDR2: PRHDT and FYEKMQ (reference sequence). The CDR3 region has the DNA TGTGCCAGCAGCAGCGGGAGAGCGGGTCAGCCCCAGCATTTT. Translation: CASSSGRAGQPQHF.

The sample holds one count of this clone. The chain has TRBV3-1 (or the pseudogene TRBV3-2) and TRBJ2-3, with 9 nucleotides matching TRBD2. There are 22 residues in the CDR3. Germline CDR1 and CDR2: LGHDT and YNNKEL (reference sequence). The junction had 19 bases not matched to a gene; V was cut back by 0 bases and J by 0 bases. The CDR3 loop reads CASSQDKPPPRLAETSTDTQYF. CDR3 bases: TGTGCCAGCAGCCAAGATAAACCCCCCCCGCGACTAGCGGAAACTAGCACAGATACGCAGTATTTT.

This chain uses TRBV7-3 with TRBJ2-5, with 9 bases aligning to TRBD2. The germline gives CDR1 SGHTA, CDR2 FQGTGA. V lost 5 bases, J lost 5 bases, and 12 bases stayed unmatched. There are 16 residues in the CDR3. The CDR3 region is CASSPLGSGGPETQYF. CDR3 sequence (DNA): TGTGCCAGCAGCCCCCTGGGTAGCGGGGGTCCGGAGACCCAGTACTTC.

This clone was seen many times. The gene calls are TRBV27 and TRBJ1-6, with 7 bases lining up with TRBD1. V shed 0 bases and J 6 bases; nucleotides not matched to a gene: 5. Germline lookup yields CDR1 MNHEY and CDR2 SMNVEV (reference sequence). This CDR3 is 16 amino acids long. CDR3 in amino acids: CASSLSLTGSNSPLHF. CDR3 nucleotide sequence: TGTGCCAGCAGTTTATCCTTGACAGGGTCTAATTCACCCCTCCACTTT.

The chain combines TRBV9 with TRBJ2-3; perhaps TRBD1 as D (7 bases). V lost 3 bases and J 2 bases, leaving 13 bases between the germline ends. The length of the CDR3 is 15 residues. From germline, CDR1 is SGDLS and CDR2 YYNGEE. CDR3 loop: CASSGTTGATDTQYF. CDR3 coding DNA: TGTGCCAGCAGCGGGACTACAGGGGCCACAGATACGCAGTATTTT.

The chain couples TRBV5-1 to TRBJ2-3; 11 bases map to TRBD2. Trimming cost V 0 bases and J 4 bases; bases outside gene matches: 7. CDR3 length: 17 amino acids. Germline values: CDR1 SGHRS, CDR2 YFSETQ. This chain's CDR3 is CASSLVWLAGGSDTQYF. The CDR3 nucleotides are TGCGCCAGCAGCTTGGTTTGGCTAGCGGGGGGTTCAGATACGCAGTATTTT.

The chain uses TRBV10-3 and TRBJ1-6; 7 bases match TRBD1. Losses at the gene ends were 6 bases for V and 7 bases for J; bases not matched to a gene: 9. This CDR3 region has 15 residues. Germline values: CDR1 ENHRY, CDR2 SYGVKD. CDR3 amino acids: CAISQRQGENSPLHF. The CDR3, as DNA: TGTGCCATCAGCCAACGACAGGGAGAAAATTCACCCCTCCACTTT.

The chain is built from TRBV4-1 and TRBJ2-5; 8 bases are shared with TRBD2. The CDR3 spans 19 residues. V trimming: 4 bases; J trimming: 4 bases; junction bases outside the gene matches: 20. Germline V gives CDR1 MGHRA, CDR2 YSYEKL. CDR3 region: CASSPAAVSGGGSAETQYF. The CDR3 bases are TGCGCCAGCAGCCCTGCTGCTGTAAGCGGGGGAGGCTCGGCAGAGACCCAGTACTTC.

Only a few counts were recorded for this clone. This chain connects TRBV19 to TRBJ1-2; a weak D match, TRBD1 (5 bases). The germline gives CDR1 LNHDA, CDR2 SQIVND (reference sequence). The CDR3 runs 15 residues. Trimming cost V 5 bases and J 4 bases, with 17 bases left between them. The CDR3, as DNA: TGTGCCAGTAGTTGGGCATCGGAGGGGACCTATGGCTACACCTTC. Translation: CASSWASEGTYGYTF. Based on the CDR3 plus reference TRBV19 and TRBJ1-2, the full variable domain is DGGITQSPKYLFRKEGQNVTLSCEQNLNHDAMYWYRQDPGQGLRLIYYSQIVNDFQKGDIAEGYSVSREKKESFPLTVTSAQKNPTAFYLCASSWASEGTYGYTFGSGTRLTVV.

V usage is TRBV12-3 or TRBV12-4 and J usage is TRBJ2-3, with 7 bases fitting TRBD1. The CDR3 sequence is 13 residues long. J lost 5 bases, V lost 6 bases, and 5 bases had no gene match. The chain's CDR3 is CASRRQGIDTQYF. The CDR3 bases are TGTGCCAGCAGGAGACAGGGAATAGATACGCAGTATTTT.

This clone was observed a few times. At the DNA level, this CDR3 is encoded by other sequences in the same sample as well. The CDR3 here is CASSVRGGTEAFF. CDR3 DNA sequence: TGTGCCAGCAGCGTAAGGGGGGGCACTGAAGCTTTCTTT. The chain carries TRBV9 and TRBJ1-1; possible D gene TRBD1, 6 bases. Trimming stripped 1 base from V and 4 bases from J, with 8 bases between. CDR1 is SGDLS, CDR2 YYNGEE, per germline. The CDR3 sequence is 13 residues long.

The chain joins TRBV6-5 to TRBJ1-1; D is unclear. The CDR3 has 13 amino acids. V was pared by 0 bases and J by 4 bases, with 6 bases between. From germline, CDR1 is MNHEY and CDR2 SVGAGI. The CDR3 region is CASSYSSRTEAFF. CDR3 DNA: TGTGCCAGCAGTTACTCTTCCCGCACTGAAGCTTTCTTT.

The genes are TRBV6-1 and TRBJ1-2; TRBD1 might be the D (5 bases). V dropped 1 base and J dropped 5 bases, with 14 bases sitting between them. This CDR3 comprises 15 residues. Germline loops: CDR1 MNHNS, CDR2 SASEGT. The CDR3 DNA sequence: TGTGCCAGCAGTGAAGTTGGAGGGGCAAGGTATGGCTACACCTTC. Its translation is CASSEVGGARYGYTF.

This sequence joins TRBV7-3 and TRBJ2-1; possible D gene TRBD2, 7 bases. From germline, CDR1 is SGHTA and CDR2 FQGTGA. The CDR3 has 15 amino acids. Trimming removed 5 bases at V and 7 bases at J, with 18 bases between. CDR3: CASSPLGGHMNEQFF. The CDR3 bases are TGTGCCAGCAGCCCGCTCGGGGGGCATATGAATGAGCAGTTCTTC.